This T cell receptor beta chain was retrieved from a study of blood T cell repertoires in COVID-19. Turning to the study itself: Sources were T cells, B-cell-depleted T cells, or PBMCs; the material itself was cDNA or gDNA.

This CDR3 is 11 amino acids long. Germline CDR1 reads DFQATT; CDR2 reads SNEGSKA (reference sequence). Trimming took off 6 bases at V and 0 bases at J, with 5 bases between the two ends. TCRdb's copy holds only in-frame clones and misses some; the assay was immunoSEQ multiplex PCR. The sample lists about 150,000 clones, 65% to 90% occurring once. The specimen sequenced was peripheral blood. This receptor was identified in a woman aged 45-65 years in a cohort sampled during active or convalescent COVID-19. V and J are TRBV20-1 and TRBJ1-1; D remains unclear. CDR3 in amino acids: CSATMNTEAFF. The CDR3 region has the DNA TGCAGTGCAACTATGAACACTGAAGCTTTCTTT.